Shown below are 18 T cell receptor beta chains from a single sample sequenced in a study of blood T cells in healthy people across ages. Using a J-beta primer mix together with a sample-barcoded 5' primer, a second PCR was run for roughly 6 to 12 cycles. TCRdb re-called the 5' RACE reads with MiXCR, one entry per CDR3 protein. The sample lists 780,000 or so distinct CDR3 sequences, roughly 50% occurring once. Sequenced: blood. Receptors were obtained from a man older than 75 in good health.

The rearrangement joins TRBV18 to TRBJ2-7; D unresolved. The germline V and J ends were trimmed by 1 base and 2 bases, with 9 bases remaining between them. From germline, CDR1 is KGHSH and CDR2 LQKENI. The CDR3 loop spans 14 amino acids. The CDR3 is CASSPLQVTYEQYF. The DNA for the CDR3 is TGTGCCAGCTCACCACTTCAGGTAACCTACGAGCAGTACTTC. Complete variable domain (other parts from reference TRBV18 and TRBJ2-7): NAGVMQNPRHLVRRRGQEARLRCSPMKGHSHVYWYRQLPEEGLKFMVYLQKENIIDESGMPKERFSAEFPKEGPSILRIQQVVRGDSAAYFCASSPLQVTYEQYFGPGTRLTVT.

The V call is TRBV7-3, the J call TRBJ2-1; a weak D match, TRBD1 (5 bases). Per the germline V gene, CDR1 is SGHTA and CDR2 is FQGTGA. V lost 1 base, J lost 12 bases, and 10 bases lay in between. This CDR3 is built from 12 residues. Here the CDR3 reads CASSLIAQGQFF. The CDR3 DNA follows: TGTGCCAGCAGCTTAATTGCCCAGGGGCAGTTCTTC.

V gene TRBV18 combines with J gene TRBJ2-4, with D hard to call. V lost 0 bases and J 2 bases, leaving 8 bases between the germline ends. CDR1 is KGHSH, CDR2 LQKENI, per germline. This CDR3 spans 15 amino acids. In DNA, the CDR3 is TGTGCCAGCTCACCACCCCAGACACCCAAAAACATTCAGTACTTC. This sequence encodes CASSPPQTPKNIQYF.

This clonotype was seen only a few times. The rearrangement joins TRBV7-2 to TRBJ1-2; a weak D match, TRBD1 (5 bases). V lost 6 bases and J 2 bases, leaving 16 bases between the germline ends. CDR1 SGHTA and CDR2 FQGNSA come from the germline V gene. The CDR3 contains 15 residues. The CDR3 region has the DNA TGTGCCAGCAGAACCGGGGCGGGTAGGAACTATGGCTACACCTTC. Residues: CASRTGAGRNYGYTF.

This clonotype has at least ten counts. DNA for the CDR3: TGCAGTGCTAGGCCTAGCGGTTACGAGCAGTACTTC. Protein: CSARPSGYEQYF. The chain couples TRBV20-1 to TRBJ2-7, with TRBD2 matching 7 bases. The V and J ends lost 3 bases and 4 bases, in that order; junction bases with no gene match: 3. The CDR3 loop spans 12 amino acids. CDR1 is DFQATT, CDR2 SNEGSKA, per germline (reference sequence).

The V gene is TRBV20-1, the J gene TRBJ1-5, with TRBD1 as a possible D gene (6 bases). In germline, CDR1 is DFQATT, CDR2 SNEGSKA (reference sequence). The CDR3 extends over 14 amino acids. V lost 1 base, J lost 6 bases, and 13 bases lay in between. The CDR3 loop is CSARVGGWGQPQHF. The CDR3 DNA reads as TGCAGTGCTAGAGTTGGGGGCTGGGGTCAGCCCCAGCATTTT.

The V call is TRBV12-3 or TRBV12-4, the J call TRBJ1-2, with D perhaps TRBD1 (6 bases). V lost 2 bases and J 4 bases, leaving 14 bases between the germline ends. The length of the CDR3 is 15 residues. CDR3 nucleotides: TGTGCCAGCAGTTTAAAACCCGCAGGGGTCTATGGCTACACCTTC. Translation gives CASSLKPAGVYGYTF.

The chain recombines TRBV20-1 with TRBJ2-7, with D unresolved. Per germline, CDR1 DFQATT and CDR2 SNEGSKA (reference sequence). V lost 1 base and J lost 7, with 5 bases in between. The CDR3 totals 10 residues. CDR3 in DNA: TGCAGTGCTAGAGCTACGGAGCAGTACTTC. This translates into CSARATEQYF.

This clonotype was detected a few times. The chain combines TRBV6-1 with TRBJ2-5; D is undetermined. V was pared by 6 bases and J by 5 bases, with 13 bases between. The CDR3 covers 13 residues. Germline V gene sequence: CDR1 MNHNS, CDR2 SASEGT. The CDR3 region has the DNA TGTGCCAGCAGATCAGGCCCCGGGGAGACCCAGTACTTC. Translated: CASRSGPGETQYF.

The rearrangement links TRBV7-3 to TRBJ2-5; 7 positions agree with TRBD1. This CDR3 is 17 amino acids long. CDR1 and CDR2 from the germline V gene are SGHTA and FQGTGA. Germline trimming cut 1 base from V and 11 bases from J; bases unmatched to any gene: 19. The CDR3 reads CASSLISIGTEKDEQYF. CDR3 nucleotides: TGTGCCAGCAGCTTAATTTCCATCGGGACAGAGAAAGATGAGCAGTACTTC.

This sequence joins TRBV9 and TRBJ2-5; D is possibly TRBD1 (5 bases). Germline CDR1 SGDLS, CDR2 YYNGEE. Trimming cost V 0 bases and J 4 bases, with 13 bases left between them. CDR3 size: 15 residues. The CDR3 DNA is TGTGCCAGCAGCGTAGTTGACAGCTCGGGAGAGACCCAGTACTTC. It yields the protein CASSVVDSSGETQYF.

In nucleotides, the CDR3 is TGTGCCAGCAGCCCTCTTGGGGCCCTCACAGATACGCAGTATTTT. It translates to CASSPLGALTDTQYF. The chain has TRBV9 and TRBJ2-3, with D possibly being TRBD1 (5 bases). CDR1 SGDLS and CDR2 YYNGEE come from the germline V gene. V dropped 4 bases and J dropped 2 bases, with 14 bases sitting between them. The CDR3 sequence is 15 residues long.

This clonotype has a handful of counts. The chain is built from TRBV10-3 and TRBJ2-2, with D hard to call. The CDR3 spans 14 residues. Per germline, CDR1 ENHRY and CDR2 SYGVKD. Trimming took 8 bases from V and 4 from J, leaving 14 bases between them. CDR3 nucleotides: TGTGCCATCTGGGCTGAAAGTAGCACCGGGGAGCTGTTTTTT. Amino acids: CAIWAESSTGELFF.

This rearrangement joins TRBV7-8 to TRBJ2-5; TRBD2 aligns across 9 bases. The DNA end favors TRBJ2-7, so the J call may be wrong. Germline V gives CDR1 SGHVS, CDR2 FQNEAQ. The CDR3 has 13 residues. The CDR3 DNA follows: TGTGCCAGCAGCTCGGTAGCGGGGGACGAGCAGTACTTC. This sequence encodes CASSSVAGDEQYF.

This clonotype turned up a few times. The chain links TRBV11-2 to TRBJ2-1; 8 bases fit TRBD2. The V gene end was trimmed by 1 base and the J gene end by 8 bases; junction bases not matched to a gene: 10. Germline loops: CDR1 SGHAT, CDR2 FQNNGV. The CDR3 length is 16 residues. Here the CDR3 DNA reads TGTGCCAGCAGCTTAGGGGGGGGACTAGGAGGCGATGAGCAGTTCTTC. It is translated as CASSLGGGLGGDEQFF.

This clonotype showed up just a few times. This chain joins TRBV3-1 and TRBJ2-7, with 8 bases lining up with TRBD2. V lost 3 bases, J lost 3 bases, and 7 bases stayed unmatched. Germline lookup yields CDR1 LGHDT and CDR2 YNNKEL (reference sequence). The CDR3 contains 15 residues. In nucleotides, the CDR3 is TGTGCCAGCAGCCAGGCTTCGGGGGGGAGCTACGAGCAGTACTTC. This translates into CASSQASGGSYEQYF.

The chain employs TRBV5-1 and TRBJ2-4; 8 bases are a match to TRBD1. The CDR3 has 14 residues. Germline trimming cut 1 base from V and 13 bases from J; bases unmatched to any gene: 10. Germline CDR1 and CDR2: SGHRS and YFSETQ. As DNA, the CDR3 is TGCGCCAGCAGCTTGCTCCCAGGGGGCTATGAGCAGTACTTC. Translated: CASSLLPGGYEQYF.

This clonotype appeared once. This rearrangement joins TRBV20-1 to TRBJ2-3; possible D gene TRBD2, 6 bases. This CDR3 comprises 14 residues. Per germline, CDR1 DFQATT and CDR2 SNEGSKA (reference sequence). V dropped 3 bases and J dropped 5 bases, with 15 bases sitting between them. CDR3 in DNA: TGCAGTGCTAGCCGGGACTCAGCAGTAGATACGCAGTATTTT. Amino acid sequence: CSASRDSAVDTQYF.